This T cell receptor beta chain was sequenced for a study of PD-L1 blockade in urothelial cancer (dated by TCRdb to about 2017). Turning to the overall study: About 90% of the roughly 30 patients were males with bladder-origin urothelial cancer, and about 65% of the roughly 29 reported a prior smoking history. Durable clinical benefit was defined as a progression-free survival longer than 6 months, and TCR features were additionally tested against progression-free survival and overall survival. Pretreatment tumor samples, along with matched peripheral blood serially collected before and after atezolizumab treatment, were subjected to TCR sequencing. The study, an exploratory multi-omic analysis, examined somatic, immune and clinical correlates of response to PD-L1 blockade with atezolizumab in urothelial cancer. Several patients achieved durable clinical benefit and 20 did not. A median of around 150,000 T cells and some 82,000 unique TCRs was obtained from blood samples, and a median clonality of approximately 0.077 was observed. In the same patients, whole exome sequencing and RNA sequencing of pretreatment tumors were performed in addition to TCR sequencing. An ECOG performance status of 0 or 1 was recorded for the patients, and 0 to 3 prior chemotherapy regimens had been received by the patients. Under 30 patients had pretreatment blood TCR-seq, around 25 had at least one posttreatment blood collection, and around 25 had tumor TCR-seq. Blood samples were analyzed at 3 weeks after treatment start (second dose) and at 6 weeks after treatment start. Beyond this particular receptor, the publication reports: Among patients with durable benefit, tumor-associated TCR clones showed greater expansion in peripheral blood 3 weeks after treatment started (n ≈ 20, p = 0.022). Because the sample size was small (n of about 27) and many exploratory analyses were performed, the results are intended to be hypothesis-generating. Improved progression-free and overall survival was found to be associated with pretreatment peripheral blood TCR clonality below the median.

Synthetic TCR analog templates were spiked into each PCR to estimate absolute template abundance from read counts. The immunoSEQ assay was used to amplify TCRbeta CDR3 regions from genomic DNA with bias-controlled V and J gene primers. Sequencing of rearranged TCRbeta segments was done at approximately 20X coverage. The authors' analysis ran thus. Sequencing errors were corrected by clustering, and CDR3s were annotated against IMGT so that V, D and J genes could be assigned. Downstream analyses used only productive TCRbeta rearrangements, leaving out any out-of-frame or stop-codon sequences. To compute clonality, Shannon entropy was normalized by the log of the number of unique productive sequences and then subtracted from one. Clones differing between time points or between blood and tumor were identified using Fisher's exact test with Benjamini-Hochberg correction, with an adjusted p below 0.01 applied as the threshold. TCRdb provides this immuneACCESS table in a form limited to in-frame rearrangements. Some clones are lacking; in checked studies, under half of them reflect an unresolved V gene, and why the rest are absent is not known. V, J and clone size are those of that table, while D and trimming were read from the DNA. Across this sample there are 35,000 to 45,000 clones, with roughly 88% seen only once. The ten largest clones represent 25% of the sample.

The sample's time point label, in plain terms: pretreatment peripheral blood. The Qiagen DNeasy Blood extraction kit was used to purify genomic DNA from total PBMCs and from tumor samples. PBMCs were collected pretreatment and during treatment, and were isolated and stored as previously described. V is cut back by 0 bases and J by 3 bases, with 2 bases in the junction unmatched. The CDR3 sequence holds 17 residues, the cysteine and phenylalanine included. Only the CDR3 part of the read is kept: 51 bases, read in frame from the first base. Sequences KGHSH (CDR1) and LQKENI (CDR2) are obtained from the germline V gene. Comments on this clone: The clone's antigen remains unknown. No base qualities exist here, and no much larger clone lies one base off it.

The chain was built from TRBV18 and TRBJ2-7, with 16 junctional bases fitting TRBD2. Sequenced material: PBMCs, taken around atezolizumab (anti-PD-L1) treatment. This receptor was identified in a donor over 35 with urothelial cancer. Here the CDR3 is given as CASSPPGLAGGVYEQYF. Here is the DNA: TGTGCCAGCTCACCACCGGGACTAGCGGGAGGGGTCTACGAGCAGTACTTC. With the rest looked up from the reference TRBV18 and TRBJ2-7 genes rather than sequenced, the full variable domain is NAGVMQNPRHLVRRRGQEARLRCSPMKGHSHVYWYRQLPEEGLKFMVYLQKENIIDESGMPKERFSAEFPKEGPSILRIQQVVRGDSAAYFCASSPPGLAGGVYEQYFGPGTRLTVT.